The following is a T cell receptor (beta chain) sequence with its context. Assay used: immunoSEQ multiplex PCR; TCRdb lists only in-frame clones, some missing. Of more than 45,000 clones in the sample, roughly nine tenths were seen once. The CDR3 totals 15 residues. J was trimmed by 3 bases and V by 3 bases; bases with no gene match: 2. The germline CDR1 and CDR2 sequences are LNHNV and YYDKDF (reference sequence). The data were taken from a study of technical replicates of blood from four donors. This clonotype was obtained from a human donor in good health. Some clones in this sample may be carry-over from other donors' samples. This rearrangement joins TRBV15 to TRBJ1-6, with 7 bases fitting TRBD1. The sample comprised PBMCs. The CDR3 DNA reads TGTGCCACCAGCAGCCAGGGGGACTATAATTCACCCCTCCACTTT. Its translation is CATSSQGDYNSPLHF.